These 27 T cell receptor beta chains share one sample of origin, sequenced in a study of T cells in Graves' hyperthyroidism and ophthalmopathy. TCR beta CDR3 region amplification was performed from RNA transcripts. The study used the HTBI primer set for a first-round RT-PCR of the TCR CDR3. TCRdb analysed the multiplex PCR reads with MiXCR anew, one entry per CDR3 protein. The table has 550,000 to 800,000 distinct CDR3 sequences, approximately 15% seen once. Sequencing input: blood. Receptor source: a man aged 50 to 60 with Graves' hyperthyroidism.

For this clonotype: A much larger clone is a single base away; this may be a read error. J is TRBJ2-5 and V is TRBV10-3; D ambiguous. CDR1 is ENHRY and CDR2 is SYGVKD in the germline V gene. This CDR3 is 13 amino acids long. V lost 6 bases to trimming and J lost 2 bases, with 10 bases between them. The CDR3 DNA follows: TGTGCCATCAGCCCCCGGCCACAAGAGACCCAGTACTTC. It encodes CAISPRPQETQYF.

This clonotype was recorded many times. This chain links TRBV2 with TRBJ2-7; 14 nucleotides line up with TRBD2. The CDR3 is 15 amino acids. The junction had 9 bases not matched to a gene; V was cut back by 7 bases and J by 7 bases. Germline V gene lookup returns CDR1 SNHLY and CDR2 FYNNEI. CDR3 in amino acids: CASMSEGLAGVEQYF. For the CDR3, the DNA is TGTGCCAGCATGTCGGAGGGACTAGCGGGAGTGGAGCAGTACTTC.

This clonotype turned up a few times. The chain joins TRBV9 to TRBJ2-5; D perhaps matches TRBD2 (5 bases). The V end lost 0 bases, the J end lost 2 bases, and 23 bases lay between the germline ends. The CDR3 spans 19 residues. The germline gives CDR1 SGDLS, CDR2 YYNGEE. The CDR3 is CASSVASPGMTGLQETQYF. CDR3 nucleotides: TGTGCCAGCAGCGTAGCTTCTCCGGGGATGACGGGTCTTCAAGAGACCCAGTACTTC.

This clonotype has more than one count but fewer than ten. The V gene is TRBV6-1, the J gene TRBJ1-2, with D uncertain. The V gene's germline CDR1 is MNHNS and CDR2 SASEGT. Trimming took 7 bases from V and 4 from J, leaving 10 bases between them. This CDR3 has 12 amino acids. In DNA, the CDR3 is TGTGCCAGCACCCCCCGAGTCTATGGCTACACCTTC. It is translated as CASTPRVYGYTF.

The chain joins TRBV6-5 to TRBJ1-1; D unresolved. Between the trimmed V and J ends, which lost 3 bases and 7 bases, there was a span of 6 bases. This CDR3 region has 11 residues. CDR1 is MNHEY and CDR2 is SVGAGI in the germline V gene. This CDR3 is CASSYLHEAFF. CDR3 DNA sequence: TGTGCCAGCAGTTATCTCCATGAAGCTTTCTTT.

The chain carries TRBV28 and TRBJ2-7; a weak D match, TRBD2 (6 bases). V lost 4 bases to trimming and J lost 0 bases, with 13 bases between them. The germline V gene encodes CDR1 MDHEN and CDR2 SYDVKM. The CDR3 is 15 amino acids. The CDR3 coding sequence is TGTGCCAGCAGTTCTTTCGTAGCGGCCTCCTACGAGCAGTACTTC. Protein sequence: CASSSFVAASYEQYF.

This clonotype was seen repeatedly, ten times or more. The CDR3 coding sequence is TGTGCCAGCAGCTTCAGCGGAGCAAACTACAATGAGCAGTTCTTC. It is translated as CASSFSGANYNEQFF. This rearrangement joins TRBV7-2 to TRBJ2-1, with D possibly being TRBD2 (5 bases). This CDR3 is 15 amino acids long. Germline V CDR1 and CDR2: SGHTA, FQGNSA. V gave up 3 bases and J gave up 3 bases, with 12 bases separating them. Looking up the rest from reference TRBV7-2 and TRBJ2-1 gives the full variable domain: GAGVSQSPSNKVTEKGKDVELRCDPISGHTALYWYRQSLGQGLEFLIYFQGNSAPDKSGLPSDRFSAERTGGSVSTLTIQRTQQEDSAVYLCASSFSGANYNEQFFGPGTRLTVL.

The J gene is TRBJ2-3, the V gene TRBV5-1, with no clear D. The CDR3 contains 13 residues. Germline lookup yields CDR1 SGHRS and CDR2 YFSETQ. V was shortened by 4 bases and J by 3 bases, with 9 bases between the two germline ends. The CDR3 sequence: CASSKGTTDTQYF. As DNA, the CDR3 is TGCGCCAGCAGCAAGGGAACTACAGATACGCAGTATTTT.

This clonotype has at least ten counts. The gene calls are TRBV9 and TRBJ2-5, with no clear D. In germline, CDR1 is SGDLS, CDR2 YYNGEE. CDR3 size: 15 residues. V dropped 0 bases and J dropped 3 bases, with 12 bases sitting between them. The CDR3 DNA is TGTGCCAGCAGCGTAGAAGACCGGCTAGAAGAGACCCAGTACTTC. It yields the protein CASSVEDRLEETQYF.

This chain uses TRBV11-2 with TRBJ2-1; 9 bases agree with TRBD2. The CDR3 extends over 16 amino acids. Germline V CDR1 and CDR2: SGHAT, FQNNGV. Trimming removed 0 bases from V and 8 bases from J; junction bases left unmatched: 8. CDR3 in DNA: TGTGCCAGCAGCTTAGAGGGTAGCGGGGGAGGCGATGAGCAGTTCTTC. This translates into CASSLEGSGGGDEQFF.

This clonotype was observed at least ten times. The CDR3 is CSARVATSNEQFF. The CDR3 bases are TGCAGTGCTAGAGTCGCGACTAGCAACGAGCAGTTCTTC. V is TRBV20-1 and J is TRBJ2-1; 7 positions agree with TRBD2. This CDR3 is 13 amino acids long. CDR1 is DFQATT, CDR2 SNEGSKA, per germline (reference sequence). J was trimmed by 10 bases and V by 1 base; bases with no gene match: 7.

This clonotype was recorded many times. CDR3 nucleotides: TGTGCCAGCAGTGAATATCGCGGGGCAGGGAGTAGCTACAATGAGCAGTTCTTC. This sequence encodes CASSEYRGAGSSYNEQFF. The chain employs TRBV2 and TRBJ2-1; TRBD2 is a possible D gene (6 bases). V was shortened by 2 bases and J by 3 bases, with 20 bases between the two germline ends. This CDR3 spans 18 amino acids. Looked up from germline, CDR1 is SNHLY and CDR2 is FYNNEI.

This clonotype was recorded many times. V is TRBV30 and J is TRBJ1-2; 8 bases map to TRBD1. The germline CDR1 and CDR2 sequences are GTSNPN and SVGIG (reference sequence). There are 14 residues in the CDR3. V shed 3 bases and J 3 bases; nucleotides not matched to a gene: 6. CDR3 amino acids: CAWRFPGGDYGYTF. The CDR3 nucleotides read TGTGCCTGGAGGTTTCCAGGGGGCGACTATGGCTACACCTTC.

This clonotype was seen ten or more times. This chain links TRBV29-1 with TRBJ2-5, with TRBD1 matching 10 bases. Trimming at V came to 6 bases and at J to 4 bases, leaving 5 bases not matched to a gene. Per germline, CDR1 SQVTM and CDR2 ANQGSEA. The CDR3 totals 13 residues. CDR3: CSVGQGTTETQYF. CDR3 sequence (DNA): TGCAGCGTGGGACAGGGGACTACAGAGACCCAGTACTTC.

A word on this clonotype: One base away lies a much larger clone, so this may be a sequencing read error. The chain recombines TRBV28 with TRBJ2-5; 7 bases fit TRBD1. The CDR3 covers 15 residues. Germline CDR1 MDHEN, CDR2 SYDVKM. This CDR3 is CASRGDTGVEETQCF. CDR3 nucleotides: TGTGCCAGCAGGGGAGATACAGGGGTGGAGGAGACCCAGTGCTTC.

The table lists this clonotype with many counts. This sequence joins TRBV12-3 or TRBV12-4 and TRBJ1-5; D call uncertain. The CDR3 covers 14 residues. V was cut by 3 bases and J by 2 bases, with 8 bases left in between. The CDR3 DNA reads as TGTGCCAGCAGTTTGAGTTTTGGCAATCAGCCCCAGCATTTT. Translated: CASSLSFGNQPQHF.

For this clonotype: A much larger clonotype is one base distant, so this may be a read error. The CDR3: CASSFLKGSSYNEQYF. DNA for the CDR3: TGTGCCAGCAGTTTTTTGAAAGGGAGCTCCTACAATGAGCAGTACTTC. V is TRBV12-3 or TRBV12-4 and J is TRBJ2-1; the D gene is possibly TRBD2 (5 bases). With the DNA end fitting TRBJ2-7 better, the J assignment may be wrong. The CDR3 has 16 residues.

This chain links TRBV7-9 with TRBJ2-7; 11 bases map to TRBD2. The CDR3 has 15 residues. CDR1 and CDR2 (germline): SEHNR, FQNEAQ (reference sequence). V lost 7 bases to trimming and J lost 3 bases; unmatched junction nucleotides: 8. In DNA form, the CDR3 reads TGTGCCAGCACCCCGGGGGGACTAGCGGTCTACGAGCAGTACTTC. Its translation is CASTPGGLAVYEQYF. The whole variable domain, filled in from reference TRBV7-9 and TRBJ2-7, reads DTGVSQNPRHKITKRGQNVTFRCDPISEHNRLYWYRQTLGQGPEFLTYFQNEAQLEKSRLLSDRFSAERPKGSFSTLEIQRTEQGDSAMYLCASTPGGLAVYEQYFGPGTRLTVT.

This clonotype was detected many times. The rearrangement joins TRBV13 to TRBJ2-1; the match to TRBD2 covers 11 bases. The V and J ends lost 0 bases and 8 bases, in that order; junction bases with no gene match: 6. The CDR3 spans 16 residues. The V gene's germline CDR1 is PRHDT and CDR2 FYEKMQ (reference sequence). The CDR3 DNA is TGTGCCAGCAGCTTAGGGACTAGCGGGATGTTCGATGAGCAGTTCTTC. Encoded protein: CASSLGTSGMFDEQFF.

This clonotype appeared many times. The rearrangement links TRBV10-3 to TRBJ2-1; 8 nucleotides match TRBD2. The CDR3 runs 17 residues. Trimming removed 6 bases from V and 3 bases from J; junction bases left unmatched: 13. CDR1 is ENHRY and CDR2 is SYGVKD in the germline V gene. DNA of the CDR3: TGTGCCATCAGCTCTCGAGGCGCGGGAGGTAACTACAATGAGCAGTTCTTC. Translation: CAISSRGAGGNYNEQFF.

The V and J genes are TRBV5-5 and TRBJ2-6; the D gene is possibly TRBD2 (5 bases). The V and J ends lost 0 bases and 2 bases respectively, with 15 bases between them. Germline CDR1 reads SGHKS; CDR2 reads YYEKEE (reference sequence). This CDR3 comprises 18 residues. In DNA, the CDR3 is TGTGCCAGCAGCTTGGGCCCGGCAGCCGGGGCTGGGGCCAACGTCCTGACTTTC. It specifies CASSLGPAAGAGANVLTF.

This clonotype was seen repeatedly, ten times or more. The gene calls are TRBV3-1 and TRBJ1-1; D remains ambiguous. V was pared by 2 bases and J by 4 bases, with 8 bases between. CDR1 is LGHDT and CDR2 is YNNKEL in the germline V gene (reference sequence). The CDR3 spans 13 residues. CDR3 protein: CASSQTRSTEAFF. In nucleotides, the CDR3 is TGTGCCAGCAGCCAAACGAGGAGCACTGAAGCTTTCTTT.

The sample holds a few counts of this clonotype. The chain couples TRBV25-1 to TRBJ2-7; 13 nucleotides match TRBD2. There are 15 residues in the CDR3. The germline V gene encodes CDR1 MGHDK and CDR2 SYGVNS. V shed 4 bases, J shed 5 bases, and the junction held 5 bases outside the gene matches. In nucleotides, the CDR3 is TGTGCCAGCAGTGGGACTAGCGGGAGATCTGACGAGCAGTACTTC. This gives the protein CASSGTSGRSDEQYF.

This clonotype came up many times. The genes are TRBV24-1 and TRBJ1-1, with no clear D. The CDR3 runs 12 residues. Trimming left V 5 bases short and J 4 bases short, with 7 bases between. CDR1 KGHDR and CDR2 SFDVKD come from the germline V gene. The CDR3: CATSGQTTEAFF. The CDR3 nucleotides read TGTGCCACCAGTGGCCAGACCACTGAAGCTTTCTTT.

The chain combines TRBV4-2 with TRBJ2-2; 8 bases are a match to TRBD2. Germline V gene sequence: CDR1 LGHNA, CDR2 YNFKEQ. This CDR3 spans 16 amino acids. V gave up 0 bases and J gave up 5 bases; unmatched junction bases: 5. CDR3 sequence: CASSQDGREGTGELFF. The CDR3 nucleotides read TGTGCCAGCAGCCAAGATGGCCGGGAGGGAACCGGGGAGCTGTTTTTT.

This clonotype was detected only a few times. V is TRBV28 and J is TRBJ1-1; D may be TRBD1 (6 bases). Germline V gene data show CDR1 as MDHEN and CDR2 as SYDVKM. V was clipped by 2 bases and J by 5 bases, with 21 bases between them. This CDR3 spans 17 amino acids. The CDR3 is CASSLQRGPLRGTEAFF. CDR3 nucleotide sequence: TGTGCCAGCAGTTTACAGCGGGGGCCCCTGAGGGGGACTGAAGCTTTCTTT.

This chain joins TRBV10-3 and TRBJ2-1; 9 positions match TRBD2. V was pared by 2 bases and J by 4 bases, with 6 bases of the junction left unmatched. From germline, CDR1 is ENHRY and CDR2 SYGVKD. The CDR3 length is 16 residues. The CDR3 sequence is CAISEHPAGGYNEQFF. Here the CDR3 DNA reads TGTGCCATCAGTGAGCATCCGGCGGGAGGGTACAATGAGCAGTTCTTC.